The rows below give T cell receptor beta chains drawn from one sample of a study of response to subunit inactivated influenza vaccine. TCRdb reprocessed the RT-PCR reads via MiXCR and lists one record per CDR3 protein. The top ten clones hold approximately 10% of a sample with more than 450,000 distinct CDR3 sequences, approximately 12% of them seen once. The sequencing used PBMCs from blood, collected on the day of vaccination. The receptor set was obtained from a man aged 50 to 60 who received an inactivated influenza vaccine. CDR3s include the opening cysteine and the closing phenylalanine or tryptophan. Fields, in order: J gene, D gene, clone size, V gene, CDR3 protein. A D gene is named only where the DNA matches it firmly. The size of a clone is reported for some rows only, either as once, few or many, or as a class for expanded clones.

TRBJ2-1 | TRBD2 | NA | TRBV20-1 | CSARDALAGDYNEQFF
TRBJ2-3 | NA | few | TRBV30 | CAWSAGTDTQYF
TRBJ2-2 | NA | few | TRBV7-9 | CASSLGRPNTGELFF
TRBJ2-4 | TRBD2 | NA | TRBV5-1 | CASSLSLAGGPAKNIQYF
TRBJ1-6 | NA | few | TRBV12-3/TRBV12-4 | CASTLRGGDSPLHF
TRBJ2-2 | NA | many | TRBV12-3/TRBV12-4 | CASSYRINTGELFF
TRBJ2-1 | TRBD2 | few | TRBV28 | CASSRRTSGPIYNEQFF
TRBJ2-1 | NA | few | TRBV20-1 | CSAASYSYNEQFF
TRBJ2-3 | NA | many | TRBV28 | CASSFREPDTQYF
TRBJ2-7 | NA | few | TRBV20-1 | CSASSHTEGYEQYF
TRBJ1-3 | NA | many | TRBV11-2 | CASSIGQSSGNTIYF
TRBJ2-1 | TRBD2 | few | TRBV9 | CASSSSKPGLGYNEQFF
TRBJ2-1 | TRBD2 | NA | TRBV29-1 | CSVEEALAGASSYNEQFF
TRBJ2-3 | NA | NA | TRBV5-1 | CASSSEGLGTTDTQYF
TRBJ2-3 | NA | NA | TRBV6-5 | CASSYLDSADTQYF
TRBJ2-7 | TRBD2 | few | TRBV6-1 | CASSRLAGGSEQYF
TRBJ2-1 | TRBD2 | few | TRBV7-9 | CASREASGGRYNEQFF
TRBJ2-3 | NA | many | TRBV5-1 | CASSFPGPDSYSTDTQYF
TRBJ2-1 | NA | few | TRBV6-5 | CASSYRRLYNEQFF
TRBJ2-5 | TRBD1 | many | TRBV18 | CASSPFTGGLQETQYF